Reported below is one T cell receptor (beta chain). This sample stems from a study of blood T cell repertoires in COVID-19. Study-level background: Acute-phase and convalescent COVID-19 samples originated in the United States, Italy and Spain. PBMCs, B-cell-depleted T cells, or T cells provided the cDNA or gDNA that made up the material.

Method: immunoSEQ multiplex PCR; TCRdb's copy keeps in-frame clones and lacks some. The sample holds 250,000 to 350,000 clones, 85% to 90% seen once. Residents of about two dozen US areas, aged roughly 18 to 95 years, made up the participants. Trimming took 3 bases from V and 0 from J, leaving 12 bases between them. The CDR3 runs 16 residues. Per germline, CDR1 MNHEY and CDR2 SVGEGT. Sample: PBMCs or T cells enriched from blood (not recorded which). The chain has TRBV6-2 or TRBV6-3 and TRBJ1-5; D perhaps matches TRBD1 (5 bases). This TCR was sampled from a woman under 30 who had recovered from COVID-19. The DNA of the CDR3 is TGTGCCAGCAGTTATCTCTCGACAGATAGCAATCAGCCCCAGCATTTT. As protein: CASSYLSTDSNQPQHF.